This T cell receptor (beta chain) comes out of a study of blood T cell repertoires in COVID-19. The authors' processing: How many nucleated cells were present was estimated from reference gene primer amplification. Sequencing used immunoSEQ multiplex PCR; TCRdb keeps in-frame clones, though not all of them. V, J and clone size are those of that table, while D and trimming were read from the DNA. The profile shows fewer than 300,000 clones, 91% of them singletons. The receptor's source is a person between 18 and 30 years old with COVID-19, enrolled during active disease. Input material: peripheral blood.

Here the CDR3 DNA reads TGTGCCAGCAGTTTACCGGGACAGGGGGCTGAGGGCTATGGCTACACCTTC. It yields the protein CASSLPGQGAEGYGYTF. This chain uses TRBV28 with TRBJ1-2; 12 bases map to TRBD1. The CDR3 extends over 17 amino acids. The junction had 8 bases not matched to a gene; V was cut back by 2 bases and J by 4 bases. Germline assignment: CDR1 MDHEN and CDR2 SYDVKM.